A selection of T cell receptor beta chains follows, all from one sample in a study of blood T cell repertoires in COVID-19. Only in-frame clones appear in the TCRdb table, and some are missing; sequencing was by immunoSEQ multiplex PCR. Counted here are about 98,000 clones, around nine tenths occurring once; the ten biggest clones make up 1.9%. Input material: peripheral blood. These receptors all stem from a woman aged 45-65 years with COVID-19, enrolled during active disease. Both conserved end residues are part of each CDR3. D genes are given only for firm matches. The listing skips clone size in some rows; elsewhere it reads once, few, many or a size class.

abundance,v_gene,len,d_gene,j_gene,CDR3nt,CDR3aa
NA,TRBV28,14,NA,TRBJ1-4,TGTGCCAGCAGCCCGGGGAGTCGTAACGAAAAACTGTTTTTT,CASSPGSRNEKLFF
NA,TRBV19,15,NA,TRBJ1-5,TGTGCCAGTAGGGCTGCAGGACAGCTGAATCAGCCCCAGCATTTT,CASRAAGQLNQPQHF
NA,TRBV27,14,NA,TRBJ1-5,TGTGCCAGCAACATCAGAGGTAGCAATCAGCCCCAGCATTTT,CASNIRGSNQPQHF
NA,TRBV2,12,NA,TRBJ2-2,TGTGCCAGCAGTGAGCAGGGGGGGGAGCTGTTTTTT,CASSEQGGELFF
NA,TRBV6-5,14,NA,TRBJ2-5,TGTGCCAGCAGTTATGGAGGGGCAGAAGAGACCCAGTACTTC,CASSYGGAEETQYF
once,TRBV5-4,14,NA,TRBJ1-1,TGTGCCAGCAGCTCTTTTGGGGGGACCACTGAAGCTTTCTTT,CASSSFGGTTEAFF
few,TRBV4-1,11,TRBD2,TRBJ2-2,TGCGCCAGCGGGGGGGGCGGGGAGCTGTTTTTT,CASGGGGELFF
NA,TRBV7-8,16,NA,TRBJ2-3,TGTGCCAGCAGCTTAAAGCGGTGGGGGCCCACAGATACGCAGTATTTT,CASSLKRWGPTDTQYF
NA,TRBV9,14,NA,TRBJ1-2,TGTGCCAGCAGCGTAGACCCCCGGAACTATGGCTACACCTTC,CASSVDPRNYGYTF
few,TRBV6-1,16,NA,TRBJ1-5,TGTGCCAGCAGTGAAGTGGCTTGGGCAGTTAATCAGCCCCAGCATTTT,CASSEVAWAVNQPQHF
NA,TRBV19,17,NA,TRBJ1-4,TGTGCCAGTAGTAGAATTCCTCGGACAGCGATTAATGAAAAACTGTTTTTT,CASSRIPRTAINEKLFF
NA,TRBV7-6,21,TRBD1,TRBJ2-3,TGTGCCAGCATCATTAAGAGAAGGGGGCCACCAACAGGGGGGTCCACAGATACGCAGTATTTT,CASIIKRRGPPTGGSTDTQYF
NA,TRBV10-1,15,TRBD1,TRBJ2-2,TGCGCCAGCAGTGATCCGGGACAGGGCTTCGGGGAGCTGTTTTTT,CASSDPGQGFGELFF
once,TRBV6-2/TRBV6-3,13,NA,TRBJ1-1,TGTGCCAGCAGTTACTCCCTCTCGGCTGAAGCTTTCTTT,CASSYSLSAEAFF
NA,TRBV6-5,15,TRBD1,TRBJ2-1,TGTGCCAGCAGTCCGGACAGGGTAGGGAACAATGAGCAGTTCTTC,CASSPDRVGNNEQFF
NA,TRBV6-2/TRBV6-3,16,TRBD1,TRBJ2-1,TGTGCCAGCAGTGCGCCCCACAGGGGGCAAAACAATGAGCAGTTCTTC,CASSAPHRGQNNEQFF
NA,TRBV6-6,13,NA,TRBJ1-1,TGTGCCAGCAGCCCCCGGCGGGACACTGAAGCTTTCTTT,CASSPRRDTEAFF
NA,TRBV6-4,14,TRBD1,TRBJ1-5,TGTGCCAGCAGCGTCATTCAGGGGGTGCAGCCCCAGCATTTT,CASSVIQGVQPQHF
NA,TRBV30,13,TRBD1,TRBJ1-2,TGTGCCTGGGTAGAGGACAGGGTCAATGGCTACACCTTC,CAWVEDRVNGYTF
NA,TRBV27,13,NA,TRBJ1-6,TGTGCCAGCAGTTTCAGGGAAGGCTCACCCCTCCACTTT,CASSFREGSPLHF
NA,TRBV7-9,14,NA,TRBJ1-1,TGTGCCAGCAGCTTAGGTGTCGGGGACACTGAAGCTTTCTTT,CASSLGVGDTEAFF
NA,TRBV14,15,TRBD2,TRBJ2-6,TGTGCCAGCAGCCCCCTAGCGGGGGGGGCCAACGTCCTGACTTTC,CASSPLAGGANVLTF
NA,TRBV4-3,17,NA,TRBJ2-7,TGCGCCAGCAGCCAAGATCTGGGCACAGCCAGCTCCTACGAGCAGTACTTC,CASSQDLGTASSYEQYF
NA,TRBV30,14,NA,TRBJ2-5,TGTGCCTGGAGTGCCCCTGGGGGCAGTGAGACCCAGTACTTC,CAWSAPGGSETQYF
NA,TRBV19,14,NA,TRBJ1-1,TGTGCCAGTAGTATGAAAGGGGGTAGCACTGAAGCTTTCTTT,CASSMKGGSTEAFF
NA,TRBV24-1,14,TRBD2,TRBJ2-3,TGTGCCACCAGTGCTAGCGGGGTGACAGATACGCAGTATTTT,CATSASGVTDTQYF
NA,TRBV10-2,13,TRBD1,TRBJ1-1,TGCGCCAGCGGGACAGGGGGCCTCACTGAAGCTTTCTTT,CASGTGGLTEAFF
NA,TRBV27,14,NA,TRBJ1-1,TGTGCCAGCAGCCTGGCAAGGAGGAACACTGAAGCTTTCTTT,CASSLARRNTEAFF
NA,TRBV7-2,14,TRBD1,TRBJ2-7,TGTGCCAGCAGCTCCGGAGACAGGGGATACGAGCAGTACTTC,CASSSGDRGYEQYF
NA,TRBV20-1,14,NA,TRBJ2-3,TGCAGTGCTAGTTACAGGGACGGCACAGATACGCAGTATTTT,CSASYRDGTDTQYF
NA,TRBV5-1,15,NA,TRBJ1-6,TGCGCCAGCAGCTCGGACAGTATTTTCTTTTCACCCCTCCACTTT,CASSSDSIFFSPLHF